Judged by abundance, the clone carrying this TCR beta chain is medium-sized. What it binds is unknown. Time point meaning: late sampling 161 to 241 days after vaccination in a few convalescent patients. The treatment: roughly 11-day PBMC culture with coronavirus spike peptide pools or control peptides (ViraFEST assay). Germline lookup yields CDR1 LNHNV and CDR2 YYDKDF (reference sequence). V was pared by 6 bases and J by 4 bases, with 6 bases between. The CDR3 extends over 11 amino acids. CD4+ T cells that had been cultured provided DNA sequenced with the Oncomine TCR Beta short-read assay. In this case, cultured CD4+ T cells provided the extracted genomic DNA. TCRdb used MiXCR to reprocess the PCR reads, holding one entry per CDR3 protein. The data show roughly 28,000 distinct CDR3 sequences, with roughly 40% seen just once and roughly 5% held by the top ten. This record comes from a study of vaccination and CD4 T cells after COVID-19. At the level of the study: Two of the convalescents were Hispanic, and convalescents were six males and four females. Overlapping spike peptides served as the stimulus for the cells. These peptides came from SARS-CoV-2 and from the common cold coronaviruses HCoV-NL63, HCoV-OC43 and HCoV-229E. Broader study findings: Post-vaccination, and not before, a median roughly 86% of reactive clones appeared in convalescent patients.

The receptor's source is a human donor who had recovered from COVID-19. The chain links TRBV15 to TRBJ2-5; D possibly corresponds to TRBD1 (5 bases). Specimen: CD4+ T cells from blood, cultured in vitro, collected about 7 months after SARS-CoV-2 vaccination. This CDR3 is CATRDTETQYF. DNA for the CDR3: TGTGCCACCAGGGACACAGAGACCCAGTACTTC. Full variable domain (outside the CDR3, taken from reference TRBV15 and TRBJ2-5): DAMVIQNPRYQVTQFGKPVTLSCSQTLNHNVMYWYQQKSSQAPKLLFHYYDKDFNNEADTPDNFQSRRPNTSFCFLDIRSPGLGDTAMYLCATRDTETQYFGPGTRLLVL.